The sequence of this TCR beta chain was determined in a study of cytomegalovirus exposure and HLA in healthy donors. Overall study: The same platform was used for the 100 to 150 validation repertoires and the roughly 680 first-cohort repertoires, a later analysis reported. Overall study findings and caveats: The listing of 150 to 200 TCR beta chains classed them as cytomegalovirus-associated.

Clones were read by immunoSEQ multiplex PCR, and TCRdb kept only the in-frame ones, dropping some. In the table there are some 150,000 clones, roughly 86% of which are singletons. Comment on this clone: Its antigen is not known. Additional DNA sequences in this sample encode the identical CDR3.

This CDR3 has 14 residues. The V segment lost 0 bases and the J segment 5 bases; nucleotides outside the gene matches: 4. CDR1 is SGHRS, CDR2 YFSETQ, per germline. The sequenced material came from PBMCs. The source of this sequence is a young man in good health and CMV-seropositive. The chain joins TRBV5-1 to TRBJ2-5; 7 bases agree with TRBD1. The CDR3 coding sequence is TGCGCCAGCAGCTTGGACAGGGGTGGTGAGACCCAGTACTTC. Residues: CASSLDRGGETQYF.